The clone carrying this T cell receptor beta chain was detected only a few times. This sample is part of a study of patients and donors after allogeneic stem cell transplantation. From the RT-PCR reads, TCRdb called clonotypes with MiXCR, one entry per CDR3 protein. The table records approximately 57,000 distinct CDR3 sequences, about 14% of them present only once. The clonotype was recovered from a human donor who was either an allogeneic HSCT recipient or a stem cell or donor lymphocyte infusion donor (not recorded which). It is not recorded whose cells these are; they may come from a transplant donor. The sample was blood, either unsorted or a sorted T cell fraction (not recorded which).

The DNA of the CDR3 is TGTGCCACCACGGCGGCAGGGGGTCTCACTGAAGCTTTCTTT. Translation gives CATTAAGGLTEAFF. The chain combines TRBV12-3 or TRBV12-4 with TRBJ1-1; 7 bases map to TRBD1. The length of the CDR3 is 14 residues. J gave up 4 bases and V 10 bases, and 12 bases lay outside the gene matches.